This section outlines one TCR beta chain sequence together with its context. Trimming stripped 4 bases from V and 3 bases from J, with 28 bases between. The CDR3 contains 19 residues. Per germline, CDR1 MGHRA and CDR2 YSYEKL. The sample belongs to a study of blood T cell repertoires in COVID-19. The overall study: T cells, B-cell-depleted T cells, or PBMCs supplied cDNA or gDNA.

Sequencing was performed with immunoSEQ multiplex PCR; in TCRdb, only in-frame clones are kept and a portion is missing. The profile shows 200,000 to 250,000 clones, 75% to 90% of them singletons. Material: PBMCs or T cells enriched from blood (not recorded which). V usage is TRBV4-1 and J usage is TRBJ2-7, with D possibly matching TRBD1 (6 bases). The TCR sequence derives from a woman younger than 45 who had been exposed to COVID-19. CDR3: CASSPPWTVRPPTHYEQYF. DNA for the CDR3: TGCGCCAGCAGCCCCCCCTGGACAGTTCGCCCCCCAACTCACTACGAGCAGTACTTC.